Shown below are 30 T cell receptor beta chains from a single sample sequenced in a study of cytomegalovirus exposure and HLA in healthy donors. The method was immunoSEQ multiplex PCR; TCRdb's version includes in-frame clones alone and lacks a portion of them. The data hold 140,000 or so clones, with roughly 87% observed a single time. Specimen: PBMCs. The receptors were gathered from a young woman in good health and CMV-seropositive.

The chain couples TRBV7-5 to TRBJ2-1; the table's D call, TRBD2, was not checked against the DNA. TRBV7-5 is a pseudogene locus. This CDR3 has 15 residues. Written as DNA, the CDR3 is TGTGTCGTCCGGGGAATACTAGCGGGGGGGACTGAGCAGTTCTTC. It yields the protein CVVRGILAGGTEQFF.

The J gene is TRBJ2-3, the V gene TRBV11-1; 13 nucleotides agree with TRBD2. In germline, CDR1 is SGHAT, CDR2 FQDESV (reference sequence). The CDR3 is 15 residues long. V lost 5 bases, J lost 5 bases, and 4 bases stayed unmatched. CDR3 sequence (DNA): TGTGCCAGCAGCCACAGGACTAGCGGGGGAGATACGCAGTATTTT. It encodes CASSHRTSGGDTQYF.

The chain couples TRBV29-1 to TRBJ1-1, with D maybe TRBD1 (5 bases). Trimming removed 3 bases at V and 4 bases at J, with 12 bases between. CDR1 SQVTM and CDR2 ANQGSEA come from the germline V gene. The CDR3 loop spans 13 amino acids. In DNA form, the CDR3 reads TGCAGCGTTGACGGAGGGGTGGGCACTGAAGCTTTCTTT. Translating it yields CSVDGGVGTEAFF.

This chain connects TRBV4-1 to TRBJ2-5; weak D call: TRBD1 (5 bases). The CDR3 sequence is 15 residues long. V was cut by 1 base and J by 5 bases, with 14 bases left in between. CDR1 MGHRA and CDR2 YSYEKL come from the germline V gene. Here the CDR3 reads CASSQGGRATETQYF. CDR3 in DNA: TGCGCCAGCAGCCAAGGCGGCAGGGCAACGGAGACCCAGTACTTC.

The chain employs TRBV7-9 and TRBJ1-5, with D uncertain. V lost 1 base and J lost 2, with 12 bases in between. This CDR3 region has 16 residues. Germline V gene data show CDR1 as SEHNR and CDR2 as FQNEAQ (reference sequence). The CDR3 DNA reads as TGTGCCAGCAGCTTAGGCTCACCGAGGGGCAATCAGCCCCAGCATTTT. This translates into CASSLGSPRGNQPQHF. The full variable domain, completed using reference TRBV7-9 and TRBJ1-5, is DTGVSQNPRHKITKRGQNVTFRCDPISEHNRLYWYRQTLGQGPEFLTYFQNEAQLEKSRLLSDRFSAERPKGSFSTLEIQRTEQGDSAMYLCASSLGSPRGNQPQHFGDGTRLSIL.

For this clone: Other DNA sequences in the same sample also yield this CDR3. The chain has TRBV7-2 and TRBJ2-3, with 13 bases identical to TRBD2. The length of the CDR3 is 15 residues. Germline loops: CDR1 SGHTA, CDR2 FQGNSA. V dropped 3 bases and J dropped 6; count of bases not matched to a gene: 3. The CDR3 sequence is CASSLTSGGRDTQYF. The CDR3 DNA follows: TGTGCCAGCAGCTTGACTAGCGGGGGGCGGGATACGCAGTATTTT.

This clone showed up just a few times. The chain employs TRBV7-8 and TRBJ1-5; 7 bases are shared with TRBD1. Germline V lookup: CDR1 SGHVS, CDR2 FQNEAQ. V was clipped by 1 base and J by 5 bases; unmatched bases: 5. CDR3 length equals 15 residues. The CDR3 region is CASSLVQGPYQPQHF. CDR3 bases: TGTGCCAGCAGCTTAGTACAGGGGCCTTATCAGCCCCAGCATTTT. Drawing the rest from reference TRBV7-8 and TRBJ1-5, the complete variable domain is GAGVSQSPRYKVAKRGQDVALRCDPISGHVSLFWYQQALGQGPEFLTYFQNEAQLDKSGLPSDRFFAERPEGSVSTLKIQRTQQEDSAVYLCASSLVQGPYQPQHFGDGTRLSIL.

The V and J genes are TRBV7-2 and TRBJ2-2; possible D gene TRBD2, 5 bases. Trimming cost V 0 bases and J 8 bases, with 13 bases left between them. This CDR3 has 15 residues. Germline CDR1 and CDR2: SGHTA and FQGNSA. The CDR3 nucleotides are TGTGCCAGCAGCTTAGCCGGGGTGGCTGGAGGGGAGCTGTTTTTT. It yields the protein CASSLAGVAGGELFF.

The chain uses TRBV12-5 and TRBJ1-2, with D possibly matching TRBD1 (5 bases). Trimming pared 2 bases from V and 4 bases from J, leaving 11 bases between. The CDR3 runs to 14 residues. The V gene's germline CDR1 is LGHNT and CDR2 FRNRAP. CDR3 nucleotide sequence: TGTGCTAGTGGTTTGCGGGGGGTAGTCTATGGCTACACCTTC. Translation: CASGLRGVVYGYTF. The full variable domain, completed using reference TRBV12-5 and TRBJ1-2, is DARVTQTPRHKVTEMGQEVTMRCQPILGHNTVFWYRQTMMQGLELLAYFRNRAPLDDSGMPKDRFSAEMPDATLATLKIQPSEPRDSAVYFCASGLRGVVYGYTFGSGTRLTVV.

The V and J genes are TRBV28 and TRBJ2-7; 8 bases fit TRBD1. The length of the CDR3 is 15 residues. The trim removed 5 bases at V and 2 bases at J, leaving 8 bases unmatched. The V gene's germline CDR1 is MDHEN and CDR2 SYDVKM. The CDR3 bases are TGTGCCAGCAGTCTGAACAGGGGGTCGACCTACGAGCAGTACTTC. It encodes CASSLNRGSTYEQYF.

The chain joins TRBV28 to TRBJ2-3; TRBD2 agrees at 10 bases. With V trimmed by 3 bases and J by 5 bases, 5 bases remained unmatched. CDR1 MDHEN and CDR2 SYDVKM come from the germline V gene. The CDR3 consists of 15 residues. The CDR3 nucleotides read TGTGCCAGCAGTTTTGAGACTAGCGGGTTAGATACGCAGTATTTT. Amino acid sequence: CASSFETSGLDTQYF. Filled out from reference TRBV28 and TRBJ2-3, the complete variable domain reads DVKVTQSSRYLVKRTGEKVFLECVQDMDHENMFWYRQDPGLGLRLIYFSYDVKMKEKGDIPEGYSVSREKKERFSLILESASTNQTSMYLCASSFETSGLDTQYFGPGTRLTVL.

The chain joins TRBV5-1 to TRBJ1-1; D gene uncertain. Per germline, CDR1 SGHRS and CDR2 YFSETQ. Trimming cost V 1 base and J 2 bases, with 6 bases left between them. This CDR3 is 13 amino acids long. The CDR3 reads CASSLTLNTEAFF. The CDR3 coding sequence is TGCGCCAGCAGCTTGACTCTTAACACTGAAGCTTTCTTT.

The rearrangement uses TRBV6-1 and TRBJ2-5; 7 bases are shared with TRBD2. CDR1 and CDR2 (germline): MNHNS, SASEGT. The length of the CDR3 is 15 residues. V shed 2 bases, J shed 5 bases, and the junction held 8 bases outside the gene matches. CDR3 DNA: TGTGCCAGCAGTGAAAGGGGTGGTAGCGGGGAGACCCAGTACTTC. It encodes CASSERGGSGETQYF.

CDR3 sequence: CASMSDRYNQPQHF. Written as DNA, the CDR3 is TGTGCCAGCATGTCTGACAGGTACAATCAGCCCCAGCATTTT. The chain joins TRBV28 to TRBJ1-5; perhaps TRBD1 as D (6 bases). This CDR3 has 14 amino acids. Trimming left V 7 bases short and J 3 bases short, with 13 bases between. Germline lookup yields CDR1 MDHEN and CDR2 SYDVKM.

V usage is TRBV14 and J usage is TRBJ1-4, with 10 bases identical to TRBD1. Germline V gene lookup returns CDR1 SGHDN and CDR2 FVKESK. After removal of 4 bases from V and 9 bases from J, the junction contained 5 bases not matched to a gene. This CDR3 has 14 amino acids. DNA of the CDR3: TGTGCCAGCAGCCCGTGGACAGGGGGGCAAAAACTGTTTTTT. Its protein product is CASSPWTGGQKLFF.

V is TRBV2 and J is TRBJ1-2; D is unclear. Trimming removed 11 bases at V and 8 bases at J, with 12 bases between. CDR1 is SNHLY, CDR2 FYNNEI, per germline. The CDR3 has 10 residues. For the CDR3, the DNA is TGTGCCTCCCTCAGTAAGGGCTACACCTTC. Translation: CASLSKGYTF.

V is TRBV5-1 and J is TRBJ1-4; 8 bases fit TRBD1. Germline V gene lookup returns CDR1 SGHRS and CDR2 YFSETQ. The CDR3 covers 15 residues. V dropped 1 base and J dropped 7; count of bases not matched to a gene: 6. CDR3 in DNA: TGCGCCAGCAGCTTGACAGGGGGGATGACTGAAAAACTGTTTTTT. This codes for CASSLTGGMTEKLFF. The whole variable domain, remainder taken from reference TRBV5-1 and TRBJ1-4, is KAGVTQTPRYLIKTRGQQVTLSCSPISGHRSVSWYQQTPGQGLQFLFEYFSETQRNKGNFPGRFSGRQFSNSRSEMNVSTLELGDSALYLCASSLTGGMTEKLFFGSGTQLSVL.

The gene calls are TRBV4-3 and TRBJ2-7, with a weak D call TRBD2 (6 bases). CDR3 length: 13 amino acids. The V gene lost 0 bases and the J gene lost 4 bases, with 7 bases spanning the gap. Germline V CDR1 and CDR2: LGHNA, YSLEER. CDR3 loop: CASSQEGGYEQYF. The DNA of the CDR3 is TGCGCCAGCAGCCAAGAGGGGGGATACGAGCAGTACTTC.

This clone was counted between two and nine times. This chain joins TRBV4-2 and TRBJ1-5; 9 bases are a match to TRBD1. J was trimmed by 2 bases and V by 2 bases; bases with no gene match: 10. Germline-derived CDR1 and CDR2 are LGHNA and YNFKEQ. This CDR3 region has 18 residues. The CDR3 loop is CASSQLIPGQGGNQPQHF. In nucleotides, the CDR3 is TGTGCCAGCAGCCAACTAATTCCGGGACAGGGTGGCAATCAGCCCCAGCATTTT.

This chain's CDR3 is CASSYQRGAPYEQYF. The CDR3 DNA reads TGTGCCAGCAGTTACCAGCGGGGGGCCCCCTACGAGCAGTACTTC. J is TRBJ2-7 and V is TRBV6-5, with TRBD2 identical over 9 bases. CDR1 and CDR2 (germline): MNHEY, SVGAGI. The CDR3 totals 15 residues. The V segment lost 2 bases and the J segment 2 bases; nucleotides outside the gene matches: 4.

CDR3 in amino acids: CASSPRGAGLVKKYF. The CDR3 nucleotides read TGTGCCAGCAGCCCCCGGGGAGCGGGGTTGGTTAAGAAGTACTTC. The chain carries TRBV7-2 and TRBJ2-7; 7 nucleotides match TRBD2. V lost 5 bases and J lost 11; bases outside the gene matches: 18. The CDR3 sequence is 15 residues long. Germline V gene lookup returns CDR1 SGHTA and CDR2 FQGNSA.

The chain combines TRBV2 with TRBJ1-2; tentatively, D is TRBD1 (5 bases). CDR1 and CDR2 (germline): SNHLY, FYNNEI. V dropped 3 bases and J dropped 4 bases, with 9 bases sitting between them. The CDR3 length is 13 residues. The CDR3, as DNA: TGTGCCAGCAGTGATTTGGGGCTCTATGGCTACACCTTC. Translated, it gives CASSDLGLYGYTF. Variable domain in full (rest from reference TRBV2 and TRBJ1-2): EPEVTQTPSHQVTQMGQEVILRCVPISNHLYFYWYRQILGQKVEFLVSFYNNEISEKSEIFDDQFSVERPDGSNFTLKIRSTKLEDSAMYFCASSDLGLYGYTFGSGTRLTVV.

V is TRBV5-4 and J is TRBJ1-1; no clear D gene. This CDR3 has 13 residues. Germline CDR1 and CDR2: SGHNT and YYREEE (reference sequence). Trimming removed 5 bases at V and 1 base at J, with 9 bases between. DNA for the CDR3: TGTGCCAGCAGTCTCGGGGAGAACACTGAAGCTTTCTTT. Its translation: CASSLGENTEAFF.

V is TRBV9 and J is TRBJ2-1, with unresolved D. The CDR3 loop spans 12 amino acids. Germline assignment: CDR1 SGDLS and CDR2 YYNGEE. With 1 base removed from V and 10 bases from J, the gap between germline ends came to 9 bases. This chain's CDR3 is CASSVMGKEQFF. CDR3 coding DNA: TGTGCCAGCAGCGTAATGGGCAAGGAGCAGTTCTTC.

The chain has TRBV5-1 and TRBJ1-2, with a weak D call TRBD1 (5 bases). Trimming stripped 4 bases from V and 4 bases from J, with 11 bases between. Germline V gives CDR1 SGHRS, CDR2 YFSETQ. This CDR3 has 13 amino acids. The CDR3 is CASSRDGGYGYTF. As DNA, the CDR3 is TGCGCCAGCAGCCGGGACGGGGGCTATGGCTACACCTTC. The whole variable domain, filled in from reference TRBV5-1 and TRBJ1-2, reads KAGVTQTPRYLIKTRGQQVTLSCSPISGHRSVSWYQQTPGQGLQFLFEYFSETQRNKGNFPGRFSGRQFSNSRSEMNVSTLELGDSALYLCASSRDGGYGYTFGSGTRLTVV.

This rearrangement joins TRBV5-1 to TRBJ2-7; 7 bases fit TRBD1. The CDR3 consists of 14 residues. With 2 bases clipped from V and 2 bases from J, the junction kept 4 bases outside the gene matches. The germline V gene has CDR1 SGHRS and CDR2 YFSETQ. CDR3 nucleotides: TGCGCCAGCAGCTTCACGGGACAGCCCTACGAGCAGTACTTC. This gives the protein CASSFTGQPYEQYF.

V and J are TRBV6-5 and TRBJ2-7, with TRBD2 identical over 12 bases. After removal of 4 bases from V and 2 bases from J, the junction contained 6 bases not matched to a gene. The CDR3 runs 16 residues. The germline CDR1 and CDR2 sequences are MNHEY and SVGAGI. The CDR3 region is CASSSSTSGGPYEQYF. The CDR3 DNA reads TGTGCCAGCAGTTCATCGACTAGCGGGGGCCCCTACGAGCAGTACTTC.

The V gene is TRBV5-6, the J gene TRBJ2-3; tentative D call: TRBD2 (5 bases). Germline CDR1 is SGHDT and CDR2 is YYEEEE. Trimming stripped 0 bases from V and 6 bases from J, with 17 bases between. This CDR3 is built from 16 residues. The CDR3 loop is CASSLATADLRDTQYF. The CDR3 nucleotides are TGTGCCAGCAGCTTGGCCACAGCGGACCTTAGGGATACGCAGTATTTT.

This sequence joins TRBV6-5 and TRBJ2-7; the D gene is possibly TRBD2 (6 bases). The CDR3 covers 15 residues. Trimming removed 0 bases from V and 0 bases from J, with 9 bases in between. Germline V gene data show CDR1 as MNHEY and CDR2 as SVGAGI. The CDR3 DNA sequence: TGTGCCAGCAGTTACTCACCGGGACTCTCCTACGAGCAGTACTTC. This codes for CASSYSPGLSYEQYF.

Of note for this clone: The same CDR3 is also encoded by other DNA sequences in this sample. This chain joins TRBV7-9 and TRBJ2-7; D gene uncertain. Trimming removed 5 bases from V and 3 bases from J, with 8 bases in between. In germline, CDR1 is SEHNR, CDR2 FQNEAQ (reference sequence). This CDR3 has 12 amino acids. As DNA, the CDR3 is TGTGCCAGCAGCCCCCACAGCTACGAGCAGTACTTC. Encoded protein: CASSPHSYEQYF.